What follows is one TCR beta chain and its context. Its target is not known. These data come from a study of cytomegalovirus exposure and HLA in healthy donors. Study-level information: Around 180 million T cells yielded 90 million to 130 million unique TCR beta sequences in earlier analysis. Study-wide findings and caveats: The dataset shows that most TCR sequences were rare, while some public TCRs occurred in many donors. A later analysis associated 15,000 or so TCR beta sequences with HLA alleles at a 0.05 false discovery rate.

The PCR employed 60 Vbeta primers together with 13 Jbeta primers. The method was immunoSEQ multiplex PCR; TCRdb's version includes in-frame clones alone and lacks a portion of them. The sample yields about 40,000 clones, approximately 57% seen once. The CDR3 consists of 13 residues. This sequence originates from a man in his 60s in good health and CMV-seropositive. Sequenced input: PBMCs. This chain joins TRBV21-1 and TRBJ2-2; TRBD2, the D gene given by the table, was not confirmed from the DNA. TRBV21-1 represents a pseudogene. CDR3 residues: CASSNRNTGELFF. The CDR3 DNA reads TGTGCCAGCAGCAATAGGAACACCGGGGAGCTGTTTTTT.